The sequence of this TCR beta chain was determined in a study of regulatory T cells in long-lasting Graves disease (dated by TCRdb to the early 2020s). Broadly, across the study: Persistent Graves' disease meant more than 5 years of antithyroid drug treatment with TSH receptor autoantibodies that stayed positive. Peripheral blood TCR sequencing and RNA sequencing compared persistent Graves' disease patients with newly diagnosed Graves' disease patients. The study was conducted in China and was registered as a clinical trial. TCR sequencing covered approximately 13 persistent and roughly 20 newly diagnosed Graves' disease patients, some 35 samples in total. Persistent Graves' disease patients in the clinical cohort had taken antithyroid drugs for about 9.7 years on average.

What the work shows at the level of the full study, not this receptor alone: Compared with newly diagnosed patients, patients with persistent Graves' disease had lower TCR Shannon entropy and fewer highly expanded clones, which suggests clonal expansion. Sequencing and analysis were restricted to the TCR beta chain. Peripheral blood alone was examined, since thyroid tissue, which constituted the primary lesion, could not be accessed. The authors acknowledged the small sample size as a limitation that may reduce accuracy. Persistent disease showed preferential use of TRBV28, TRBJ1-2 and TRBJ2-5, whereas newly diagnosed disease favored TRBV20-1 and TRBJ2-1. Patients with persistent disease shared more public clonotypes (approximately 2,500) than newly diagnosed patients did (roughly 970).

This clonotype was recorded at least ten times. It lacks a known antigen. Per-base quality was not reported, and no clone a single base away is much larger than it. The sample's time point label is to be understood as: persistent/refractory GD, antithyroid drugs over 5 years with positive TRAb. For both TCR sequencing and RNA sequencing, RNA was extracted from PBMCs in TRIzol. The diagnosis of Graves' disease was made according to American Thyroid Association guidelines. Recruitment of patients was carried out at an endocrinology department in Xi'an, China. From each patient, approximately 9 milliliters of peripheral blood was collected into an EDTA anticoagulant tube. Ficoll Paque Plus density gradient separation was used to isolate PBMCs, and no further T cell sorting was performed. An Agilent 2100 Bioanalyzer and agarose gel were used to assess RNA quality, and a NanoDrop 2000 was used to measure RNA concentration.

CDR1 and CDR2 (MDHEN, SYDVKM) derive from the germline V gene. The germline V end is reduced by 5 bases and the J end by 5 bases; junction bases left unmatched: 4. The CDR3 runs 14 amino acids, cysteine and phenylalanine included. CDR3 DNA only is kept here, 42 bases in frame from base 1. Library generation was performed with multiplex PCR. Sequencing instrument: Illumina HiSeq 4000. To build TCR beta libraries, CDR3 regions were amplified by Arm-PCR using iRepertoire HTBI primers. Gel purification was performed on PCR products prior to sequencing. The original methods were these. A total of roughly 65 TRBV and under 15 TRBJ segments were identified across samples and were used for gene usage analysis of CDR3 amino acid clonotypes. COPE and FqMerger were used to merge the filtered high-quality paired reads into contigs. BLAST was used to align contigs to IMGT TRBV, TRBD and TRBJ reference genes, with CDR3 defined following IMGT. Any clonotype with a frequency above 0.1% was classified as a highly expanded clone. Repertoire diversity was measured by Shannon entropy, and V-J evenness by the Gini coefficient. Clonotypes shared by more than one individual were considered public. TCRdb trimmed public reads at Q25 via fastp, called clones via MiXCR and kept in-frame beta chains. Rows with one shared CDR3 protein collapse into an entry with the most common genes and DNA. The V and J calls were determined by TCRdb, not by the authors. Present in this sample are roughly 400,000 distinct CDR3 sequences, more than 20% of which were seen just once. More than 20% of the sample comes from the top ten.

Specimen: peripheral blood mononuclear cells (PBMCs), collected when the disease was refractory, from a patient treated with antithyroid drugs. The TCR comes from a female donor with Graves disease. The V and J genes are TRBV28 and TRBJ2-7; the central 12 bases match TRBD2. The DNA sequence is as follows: TGTGCCAGCAGTACTAGCGGGAGGCAGAACGAGCAGTACTTC. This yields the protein CASSTSGRQNEQYF.